The 14 T cell receptor beta chains in this list originate from one sample, sequenced in a study of blood T cell repertoires in COVID-19 (dated by TCRdb to the early 2020s). Library method: the immunoSEQ multiplex PCR assay. Entries here come from immuneACCESS through TCRdb and include only in-frame sequences with V and J called. Some clones fail to appear in such tables; in the studies checked, an unresolved V gene covers under half of the shortfall, and the cause of the remainder is unknown. The sample table lists about 170,000 clones, approximately 79% of them with a count of one. The ten largest clones add up to around a fifth of the sample. Sequencing was carried out using PBMCs or T cells enriched from blood (not recorded which). These receptors all come from a woman in her 70s in a cohort exposed to, infected with or recovered from COVID-19 (not recorded which).

The rearrangement links TRBV5-8 to TRBJ2-1; 8 nucleotides match TRBD2. The CDR3 length is 16 residues. CDR1 and CDR2 from the germline V gene are SGHTS and YDEGEE. The V and J ends lost 2 bases and 1 base, in that order; junction bases with no gene match: 5. Here the CDR3 reads CASSLVSGTSYNEQFF. CDR3 DNA: TGTGCCAGCAGCTTAGTTAGCGGGACTTCCTACAATGAGCAGTTCTTC.

The gene calls are TRBV18 and TRBJ2-4, with TRBD2 matching over 11 bases. Per the germline V gene, CDR1 is KGHSH and CDR2 is LQKENI. V trimming: 5 bases; J trimming: 4 bases; junction bases outside the gene matches: 7. There are 16 residues in the CDR3. CDR3 amino acids: CASSTPGTSGKNIQYF. The CDR3 nucleotides are TGTGCCAGCTCAACTCCCGGGACTAGCGGAAAAAACATTCAGTACTTC.

In this sample, this clone turned up a few times. The CDR3 here is CASSYGQKQETQYF. CDR3 nucleotides: TGTGCCAGCAGTTACGGGCAGAAACAAGAGACCCAGTACTTC. The gene calls are TRBV6-5 and TRBJ2-5, with D unclear. In germline, CDR1 is MNHEY, CDR2 SVGAGI. The CDR3 totals 14 residues. V lost 2 bases and J lost 2, with 9 bases in between.

The V call is TRBV20-1, the J call TRBJ2-1; D possibly corresponds to TRBD1 (6 bases). Trimming removed 3 bases from V and 8 bases from J, with 14 bases in between. The CDR3 length is 13 residues. Germline V lookup: CDR1 DFQATT, CDR2 SNEGSKA (reference sequence). The CDR3, as DNA: TGCAGTGCTAGTACAGGGACGGTTGATGAGCAGTTCTTC. Its translation: CSASTGTVDEQFF.

The V and J genes are TRBV7-2 and TRBJ1-2, with D perhaps TRBD1 (6 bases). Germline V gives CDR1 SGHTA, CDR2 FQGNSA. This CDR3 is built from 12 residues. Trimming took 1 base from V and 6 from J, leaving 6 bases between them. The CDR3 sequence: CASSLDRDGYTF. The DNA of the CDR3 is TGTGCCAGCAGCTTAGACAGGGATGGCTACACCTTC.

The chain links TRBV6-5 to TRBJ2-5; no clear D. V lost 6 bases, J lost 4 bases, and 9 bases lay in between. The germline CDR1 and CDR2 sequences are MNHEY and SVGAGI. CDR3 length equals 12 residues. CDR3: CASSSLGETQYF. In DNA, the CDR3 is TGTGCCAGCAGCTCCCTAGGAGAGACCCAGTACTTC.

The chain is built from TRBV28 and TRBJ1-5, with TRBD1 identical over 10 bases. This CDR3 has 16 residues. V trimming: 7 bases; J trimming: 3 bases; junction bases outside the gene matches: 9. Germline CDR1 reads MDHEN; CDR2 reads SYDVKM. Written as DNA, the CDR3 is TGTGCCAGCAAGGGCGCAGACAGGGGGCCCAATCAGCCCCAGCATTTT. This translates into CASKGADRGPNQPQHF. Supplemented by reference TRBV28 and TRBJ1-5, the full variable domain reads DVKVTQSSRYLVKRTGEKVFLECVQDMDHENMFWYRQDPGLGLRLIYFSYDVKMKEKGDIPEGYSVSREKKERFSLILESASTNQTSMYLCASKGADRGPNQPQHFGDGTRLSIL.

The count of this clone is one. The chain employs TRBV11-2 and TRBJ1-4; D gene unclear. CDR3 length: 18 residues. The germline gives CDR1 SGHAT, CDR2 FQNNGV. Trimming removed 5 bases at V and 3 bases at J, with 22 bases between. CDR3 sequence: CASSPREVGRISNEKLFF. The CDR3, as DNA: TGTGCCAGCAGCCCCCGGGAGGTGGGTCGTATATCTAATGAAAAACTGTTTTTT.

The V and J genes are TRBV29-1 and TRBJ2-3, with 11 positions matching TRBD1. V trimming: 7 bases; J trimming: 5 bases; junction bases outside the gene matches: 5. Germline CDR1 and CDR2: SQVTM and ANQGSEA. The CDR3 is 13 residues long. CDR3 DNA: TGCAGCGGGCGGGACAGGGGGATAGATACGCAGTATTTT. Protein: CSGRDRGIDTQYF.

V gene TRBV18 combines with J gene TRBJ1-1; 9 bases are shared with TRBD1. Looked up from germline, CDR1 is KGHSH and CDR2 is LQKENI. The CDR3 totals 17 residues. V lost 3 bases, J lost 5 bases, and 13 bases stayed unmatched. Here the CDR3 reads CASSPLVPGQGGTEAFF. The CDR3, as DNA: TGTGCCAGCTCACCCTTAGTACCGGGACAGGGAGGTACTGAAGCTTTCTTT.

The V call is TRBV7-2, the J call TRBJ1-2, with 10 nucleotides matching TRBD1. The CDR3 runs to 15 residues. Trimming removed 5 bases from V and 4 bases from J; junction bases left unmatched: 7. Per germline, CDR1 SGHTA and CDR2 FQGNSA. The CDR3 spells CASSPTWDRGYGYTF. The CDR3 nucleotides are TGTGCCAGCAGCCCCACGTGGGACAGGGGCTATGGCTACACCTTC.

This clone was observed a single time. The chain recombines TRBV3-1 (or the pseudogene TRBV3-2) with TRBJ2-3; tentatively, D is TRBD2 (6 bases). The length of the CDR3 is 15 residues. V was clipped by 3 bases and J by 4 bases, with 14 bases between them. CDR1 and CDR2 (germline): LGHDT, YNNKEL (reference sequence). This CDR3 reads CASSQRLGRSDTQYF. The CDR3 bases are TGTGCCAGCAGCCAGCGACTAGGTAGATCAGATACGCAGTATTTT.

This chain connects TRBV29-1 to TRBJ1-3, with D unresolved. Germline values: CDR1 SQVTM, CDR2 ANQGSEA. Trimming stripped 5 bases from V and 2 bases from J, with 10 bases between. CDR3 size: 13 residues. The CDR3 DNA reads as TGCAGCGTTAACACCTTCCCTGGAAACACCATATATTTT. It codes for CSVNTFPGNTIYF.

The V and J genes are TRBV10-1 and TRBJ2-1, with D perhaps matching TRBD2 (5 bases). Trimming removed 0 bases at V and 8 bases at J, with 8 bases between. Looked up from germline, CDR1 is WNHNN and CDR2 is SYGVQD (reference sequence). CDR3 length: 13 amino acids. The CDR3 DNA reads as TGCGCCAGCAGTGAGTCGAGCGGCGATGAGCAGTTCTTC. Its protein product is CASSESSGDEQFF.